This T cell receptor beta chain is from a study of cytomegalovirus exposure and HLA in healthy donors. Study results and limitations: Later work found that TCR association rates differed between HLA loci; DRB1 had the most and HLA-C the fewest. The classifier reportedly diagnosed cytomegalovirus status with high specificity and sensitivity. Confirmation was obtained in vitro that a few CMV-associated chains are specific for CMV antigens. For TCR beta chains, V- and J-gene trimming was later linked to a missense DCLRE1C variant.

Trimming stripped 2 bases from V and 2 bases from J, with 8 bases between. Germline CDR1 SGDLS, CDR2 YYNGEE. The CDR3 sequence is 15 residues long. PCR amplification relied on 60 Vbeta primers (plus 13 Jbeta primers). The repertoire was sequenced with immunoSEQ multiplex PCR; TCRdb's copy has only in-frame clones and lacks some. In the table there are about 170,000 clones, 60% to 85% of which are singletons. A single count supports this clone. The antigen remains unidentified. Sequenced input: PBMCs. The chain has TRBV9 and TRBJ2-6; a possible D gene is TRBD1 (5 bases). This sequence was found in a female donor in good health and CMV-seronegative. CDR3 region: CASSVDRAGANVLTF. CDR3 sequence (DNA): TGTGCCAGCAGCGTCGACAGAGCTGGGGCCAACGTCCTGACTTTC.